This TCR beta chain was observed in a study of breast tumors, draining lymph nodes, adjacent tissues. At least ten counts were recorded for this clonotype. The antigen remains undetermined. General study findings and limits: Compared with basal-like, luminal-like tumors shared significantly more repertoire with nontumor tissue.

The lymph nodes were axillary draining lymph nodes from breast cancer patients. MiXCR, run by TCRdb on the multiplex PCR reads, gives a single entry per CDR3 protein. Of roughly 220,000 distinct CDR3 sequences detected, about 34% appear once; the ten largest clones hold about 3.3%. V shed 5 bases and J shed 2 bases, with 9 bases lying between them. The V gene's germline CDR1 is KGHDR and CDR2 SFDVKD. The CDR3 contains 14 residues. The J gene is TRBJ1-5, the V gene TRBV24-1; D is unclear. Sequencing was done on a sample of axillary lymph node tissue. The receptor was derived from a female donor with breast cancer. Some clones in this sample may be carry-over from other donors' samples. CDR3 nucleotide sequence: TGTGCCACCAGTGCCGAGAGCGGCAATCAGCCCCAGCATTTT. The encoded protein is CATSAESGNQPQHF.